This T cell receptor (beta chain) was captured in a study of T cells and Merkel cell carcinoma outcomes. Per the germline V gene, CDR1 is SGHRS and CDR2 is YFSETQ. J lost 2 bases, V lost 4 bases, and 10 bases had no gene match. The CDR3 loop spans 16 amino acids. Only in-frame clones appear in the TCRdb table, and some are missing; sequencing was by immunoSEQ multiplex PCR. The sample includes approximately 500 clones, approximately 93% of them seen just once. The sequenced sample was tumor tissue from Merkel cell carcinoma. This sequence was found in a human donor with Merkel cell carcinoma. The chain couples TRBV5-1 to TRBJ2-5, with 8 bases aligning to TRBD1. The CDR3 is CASSAGQEIFQETQYF. The DNA of the CDR3 is TGCGCCAGCAGCGCGGGACAGGAGATCTTTCAAGAGACCCAGTACTTC. Variable domain in full (rest from reference TRBV5-1 and TRBJ2-5): KAGVTQTPRYLIKTRGQQVTLSCSPISGHRSVSWYQQTPGQGLQFLFEYFSETQRNKGNFPGRFSGRQFSNSRSEMNVSTLELGDSALYLCASSAGQEIFQETQYFGPGTRLLVL.